These 29 T cell receptor beta chains were sequenced from one sample in a study of T cells in Graves' hyperthyroidism and ophthalmopathy (dated by TCRdb to the late 2010s). The library was produced with multiplex PCR. The instrument was an Illumina HiSeq 2000. TCR beta CDR3 regions were amplified from RNA transcripts. A first-round RT-PCR of the TCR CDR3 used the HTBI primer set with the Qiagen OneStep RT-PCR kit. TCRdb reprocessed the public reads (quality trimming at Q25 with fastp, clone calling with MiXCR) and kept in-frame beta chains. Every CDR3 protein is listed once, alongside the most common genes and DNA of its rows. Within this sample are about 690,000 distinct CDR3 sequences, with around a sixth of them counted one time only. The top ten constitute around a sixth of the sample. The sequenced material came from blood. All receptors come from a man in his forties or fifties with Graves' hyperthyroidism.

The V call is TRBV7-2, the J call TRBJ1-1, with 8 positions matching TRBD1. The CDR3 has 13 residues. The V gene end was trimmed by 8 bases and the J gene end by 4 bases; junction bases not matched to a gene: 6. In germline, CDR1 is SGHTA, CDR2 FQGNSA. The CDR3 nucleotides read TGTGCCAGCGTTGGGACAGGTGTCACTGAAGCTTTCTTT. Protein product: CASVGTGVTEAFF.

The table lists this clonotype with many counts. The rearrangement links TRBV6-1 to TRBJ1-5; 7 bases line up with TRBD1. V dropped 5 bases and J dropped 1; count of bases not matched to a gene: 5. Germline loops: CDR1 MNHNS, CDR2 SASEGT. The CDR3 runs 15 residues. CDR3 DNA sequence: TGTGCCAGCAGTAGACAGGGATCGAGCAATCAGCCCCAGCATTTT. Its translation: CASSRQGSSNQPQHF.

This clonotype was observed many times. The chain uses TRBV7-9 and TRBJ1-4, with unresolved D. The germline CDR1 and CDR2 sequences are SEHNR and FQNEAQ (reference sequence). This CDR3 is built from 15 residues. Between the trimmed V and J ends, which lost 6 bases and 0 bases, there was a span of 11 bases. The CDR3 nucleotides are TGTGCCAGCAGTCGCCTGGGAGCAACTAATGAAAAACTGTTTTTT. It translates to CASSRLGATNEKLFF.

The table lists this clonotype with many counts. V is TRBV2 and J is TRBJ2-3; 10 bases line up with TRBD2. Germline-derived CDR1 and CDR2 are SNHLY and FYNNEI. The CDR3 covers 16 residues. The J segment lost 7 bases and the V segment lost 4 bases, leaving 11 bases of the junction unmatched. CDR3 nucleotides: TGTGCCAGCAGTGTAGAAGCTAGCGGGAGTAGACATACGCAGTATTTT. It is translated as CASSVEASGSRHTQYF.

This clonotype was recorded many times. The gene calls are TRBV7-9 and TRBJ2-1, with 7 bases fitting TRBD1. The CDR3 contains 16 residues. Germline CDR1 is SEHNR and CDR2 is FQNEAQ (reference sequence). Trimming at V came to 5 bases and at J to 0 bases, leaving 7 bases not matched to a gene. This chain's CDR3 is CASSTRDRDSYNEQFF. In nucleotides, the CDR3 is TGTGCCAGCAGCACCAGGGACAGAGACTCCTACAATGAGCAGTTCTTC.

The J gene is TRBJ2-7, the V gene TRBV6-2 or TRBV6-3; 9 bases line up with TRBD1. Unmatched junction bases numbered 12, after V lost 6 bases and J lost 6 bases. The CDR3 consists of 15 residues. Germline V CDR1 and CDR2: MNHEY, SVGEGT. Here the CDR3 DNA reads TGTGCCAGCAGGGATCCGGGACAGGGAAAAGTCGAGCAGTACTTC. It yields the protein CASRDPGQGKVEQYF.

Here the CDR3 reads CASTPSLRRINTDTQYF. Here the CDR3 DNA reads TGTGCCAGCACCCCCAGTTTAAGGCGGATAAACACAGATACGCAGTATTTT. The chain employs TRBV28 and TRBJ2-3; the D is unclear. V was shortened by 7 bases and J by 2 bases, with 22 bases between the two germline ends. CDR1 is MDHEN, CDR2 SYDVKM, per germline. The CDR3 loop spans 17 amino acids.

This chain uses TRBV5-1 with TRBJ1-2; tentative D call: TRBD1 (6 bases). V lost 0 bases, J lost 4 bases, and 13 bases lay in between. This CDR3 contains 15 residues. CDR1 and CDR2 (germline): SGHRS, YFSETQ. The CDR3 loop reads CASSLALTGGYGYTF. The CDR3 DNA sequence: TGCGCCAGCAGCTTGGCTCTGACAGGTGGCTATGGCTACACCTTC.

This clonotype was observed many times. The CDR3: CASSFVVFPNTGELFF. The CDR3 DNA follows: TGTGCCAGCAGTTTTGTGGTTTTCCCGAACACCGGGGAGCTGTTTTTT. The gene calls are TRBV28 and TRBJ2-2; D remains ambiguous. The CDR3 is 16 residues long. Trimming took 3 bases from V and 0 from J, leaving 11 bases between them. CDR1 is MDHEN and CDR2 is SYDVKM in the germline V gene.

This clonotype has only a few counts. Compared with germline, one end of the junction differs, possibly owing to a read error. The rearrangement links TRBV12-3 or TRBV12-4 to TRBJ2-7; D remains ambiguous. The CDR3 extends over 11 amino acids. CDR3 DNA sequence: TGTGCCAGCAGTTTAGGCTTCCAGGAGAACTTC. Its translation is CASSLGFQENF.

On this clonotype itself: Since a much larger clone is just one base distant, this may be a read error. V usage is TRBV30 and J usage is TRBJ2-7; D may be TRBD2 (6 bases). Trimming took 1 base from V and 7 from J, leaving 11 bases between them. Germline CDR1 GTSNPN, CDR2 SVGIG (reference sequence). The CDR3 runs 12 residues. CDR3 residues: CAWSDPGGEQYF. The DNA of the CDR3 is TGTGCCTGGAGTGACCCCGGGGGTGAGCAGTACTTC.

This clonotype was counted ten times or more. The chain links TRBV3-1 to TRBJ2-7; maybe TRBD1 (6 bases). The CDR3 is 13 amino acids. Germline CDR1 and CDR2: LGHDT and YNNKEL (reference sequence). V was trimmed by 6 bases and J by 5 bases, leaving 14 bases between them. CDR3 nucleotide sequence: TGTGCCAGCAGAGGGGCAGGGGATGACGAGCAGTACTTC. Amino acid sequence: CASRGAGDDEQYF.

This clonotype was counted between two and nine times. V is TRBV4-1 and J is TRBJ2-7; 7 positions agree with TRBD2. Trimming cost V 3 bases and J 2 bases; bases outside gene matches: 7. The CDR3 extends over 15 amino acids. Germline V CDR1 and CDR2: MGHRA, YSYEKL. Here the CDR3 reads CASSHPGTNTYEQYF. As DNA, the CDR3 is TGCGCCAGCAGCCACCCCGGGACTAACACCTACGAGCAGTACTTC.

The chain employs TRBV5-5 and TRBJ1-3, with D possibly being TRBD1 (6 bases). The CDR3 extends over 15 amino acids. Germline V lookup: CDR1 SGHKS, CDR2 YYEKEE (reference sequence). Trimming removed 3 bases from V and 4 bases from J, with 14 bases in between. DNA for the CDR3: TGTGCCAGCAGCTCGGGGGCTGTTTTGGGAAACACCATATATTTT. This sequence encodes CASSSGAVLGNTIYF. Full variable domain (missing parts from reference TRBV5-5 and TRBJ1-3): DAGVTQSPTHLIKTRGQQVTLRCSPISGHKSVSWYQQVLGQGPQFIFQYYEKEERGRGNFPDRFSARQFPNYSSELNVNALLLGDSALYLCASSSGAVLGNTIYFGEGSWLTVV.

This clonotype was found a few times. The V and J genes are TRBV29-1 and TRBJ2-5, with TRBD1 identical over 7 bases. This CDR3 has 12 residues. The germline V gene encodes CDR1 SQVTM and CDR2 ANQGSEA. V shed 5 bases and J 5 bases; nucleotides not matched to a gene: 5. CDR3 sequence: CSVTTGAETQYF. CDR3 bases: TGCAGCGTTACTACAGGGGCCGAGACCCAGTACTTC.

At least ten counts were recorded for this clonotype. The rearrangement uses TRBV12-3 or TRBV12-4 and TRBJ2-7, with a tentative D call TRBD1 (6 bases). The V and J ends lost 4 bases and 3 bases respectively, with 10 bases between them. This CDR3 region has 13 residues. CDR3 DNA sequence: TGTGCCAGCAGTTCCCAGGGACACTACGAGCAGTACTTC. It translates to CASSSQGHYEQYF.

This clonotype has ten or more counts. The chain combines TRBV6-5 with TRBJ2-5; 8 nucleotides align to TRBD1. Germline-derived CDR1 and CDR2 are MNHEY and SVGAGI. This CDR3 has 15 amino acids. The trim removed 4 bases at V and 5 bases at J, leaving 9 bases unmatched. The CDR3 sequence is CASSLRTGQRETQYF. The CDR3 DNA reads as TGTGCCAGCAGTTTACGGACAGGGCAGCGCGAGACCCAGTACTTC.

In this sample, this clonotype turned up many times. The rearrangement uses TRBV28 and TRBJ1-5; TRBD1 might be the D (5 bases). Germline lookup yields CDR1 MDHEN and CDR2 SYDVKM. The CDR3 has 15 amino acids. The V gene lost 3 bases and the J gene lost 1 base, with 10 bases spanning the gap. The DNA of the CDR3 is TGTGCCAGCAGTTTGTTAGGGGCGAGCAATCAGCCCCAGCATTTT. It yields the protein CASSLLGASNQPQHF.

This clonotype was counted ten times or more. The chain joins TRBV11-2 to TRBJ2-7, with 8 bases identical to TRBD2. The germline V gene encodes CDR1 SGHAT and CDR2 FQNNGV. V shed 7 bases, J shed 2 bases, and the junction held 19 bases outside the gene matches. The CDR3 is 18 residues long. This CDR3 reads CASKKTGLNTGGAYEQYF. CDR3 coding DNA: TGTGCCAGCAAAAAGACAGGTTTAAATACGGGAGGGGCCTACGAGCAGTACTTC.

This clonotype occurred many times. V is TRBV7-3 and J is TRBJ1-2; the D gene is possibly TRBD1 (6 bases). Trimming stripped 0 bases from V and 8 bases from J, with 13 bases between. The CDR3 extends over 14 amino acids. The germline gives CDR1 SGHTA, CDR2 FQGTGA. The CDR3 sequence: CASSLTPQGSGYTF. CDR3 in DNA: TGTGCCAGCAGCTTAACCCCGCAGGGGAGCGGCTACACCTTC.

Many counts were recorded for this clonotype. The chain links TRBV11-2 to TRBJ2-5; 8 nucleotides align to TRBD2. The CDR3 contains 14 residues. V lost 5 bases to trimming and J lost 4 bases; unmatched junction nucleotides: 6. CDR1 and CDR2 from the germline V gene are SGHAT and FQNNGV. CDR3 loop: CASSVRSGRETQYF. In DNA, the CDR3 is TGTGCCAGCAGCGTCAGGAGCGGGAGAGAGACCCAGTACTTC.

This clonotype was detected ten times or more. V is TRBV28 and J is TRBJ2-7; TRBD2 matches 7 bases. Trimming cost V 7 bases and J 5 bases; bases outside gene matches: 8. This CDR3 has 13 amino acids. In germline, CDR1 is MDHEN, CDR2 SYDVKM. CDR3 in DNA: TGTGCCAGCACCCGGGGGAGGGTGGACGAGCAGTACTTC. Its translation is CASTRGRVDEQYF.

This clonotype was recorded a few times. V gene TRBV28 combines with J gene TRBJ2-7, with 7 bases that match TRBD1. V was pared by 5 bases and J by 3 bases, with 10 bases of the junction left unmatched. The germline gives CDR1 MDHEN, CDR2 SYDVKM. The CDR3 loop spans 15 amino acids. CDR3 in amino acids: CASSQTSTGSYEQYF. The CDR3 bases are TGTGCCAGCAGTCAGACATCGACAGGGAGCTACGAGCAGTACTTC.

This clonotype has ten or more counts. This chain connects TRBV12-3 or TRBV12-4 to TRBJ2-1; TRBD2 matches 15 bases. This CDR3 has 16 amino acids. With V trimmed by 5 bases and J by 6 bases, 5 bases remained unmatched. As DNA, the CDR3 is TGTGCCAGCAGTACCCGGACTAGCGGGAGGGTCAATGAGCAGTTCTTC. Its protein product is CASSTRTSGRVNEQFF.

The rearrangement uses TRBV12-3 or TRBV12-4 and TRBJ1-5, with 10 bases that match TRBD1. Unmatched junction bases numbered 5, after V lost 6 bases and J lost 6 bases. The CDR3 runs 14 residues. The CDR3 loop reads CASRTGTGVQPQHF. DNA for the CDR3: TGTGCCAGCAGGACCGGGACAGGGGTTCAGCCCCAGCATTTT.

This clonotype was counted at least ten times. The V call is TRBV7-9, the J call TRBJ2-1, with 10 bases identical to TRBD2. The germline V gene encodes CDR1 SEHNR and CDR2 FQNEAQ (reference sequence). Trimming took 3 bases from V and 2 from J; bases not matched to a gene: 4. The CDR3 is 16 amino acids. Here the CDR3 reads CASSLASGGTYNEQFF. The CDR3 DNA reads TGTGCCAGCAGCTTGGCTAGCGGGGGCACCTACAATGAGCAGTTCTTC.

The table lists this clonotype with many counts. J is TRBJ2-1 and V is TRBV3-1, with D perhaps being TRBD1 or TRBD2 (6 bases each). CDR1 and CDR2 from the germline V gene are LGHDT and YNNKEL (reference sequence). The V end was cut by 1 base, the J end by 4 bases, with 11 bases between. CDR3 length: 15 amino acids. DNA of the CDR3: TGTGCCAGCAGCCAAGCCGGGGGCGGATACAATGAGCAGTTCTTC. Amino acid sequence: CASSQAGGGYNEQFF.

This clonotype was observed a single time. The chain carries TRBV28 and TRBJ2-7; D possibly uses TRBD1 or TRBD2 (6 bases each). Germline V gene data show CDR1 as MDHEN and CDR2 as SYDVKM. Trimming removed 7 bases at V and 5 bases at J, with 24 bases between. CDR3 length: 16 amino acids. DNA for the CDR3: TGTGCCAGCATGCCCCCGAGGGGGGCGGGTCCCGACGAGCAGTACTTC. Its translation: CASMPPRGAGPDEQYF. Together with reference TRBV28 and TRBJ2-7, the CDR3 gives the full variable domain: DVKVTQSSRYLVKRTGEKVFLECVQDMDHENMFWYRQDPGLGLRLIYFSYDVKMKEKGDIPEGYSVSREKKERFSLILESASTNQTSMYLCASMPPRGAGPDEQYFGPGTRLTVT.

V usage is TRBV5-1 and J usage is TRBJ1-1, with D possibly matching TRBD1 (5 bases). There are 14 residues in the CDR3. Trimming pared 7 bases from V and 1 base from J, leaving 14 bases between. From germline, CDR1 is SGHRS and CDR2 YFSETQ. CDR3 sequence (DNA): TGCGCCAGCTCCTATGAGGGGACGAACACTGAAGCTTTCTTT. It yields the protein CASSYEGTNTEAFF. Supplemented by reference TRBV5-1 and TRBJ1-1, the full variable domain reads KAGVTQTPRYLIKTRGQQVTLSCSPISGHRSVSWYQQTPGQGLQFLFEYFSETQRNKGNFPGRFSGRQFSNSRSEMNVSTLELGDSALYLCASSYEGTNTEAFFGQGTRLTVV.